This is a list of T cell receptor beta chains from one sample in a study of OX40 agonist ivuxolimab in advanced cancers. TCRdb's copy holds only in-frame clones and misses some; the assay was immunoSEQ multiplex PCR. The sample lists 77,000 or so clones; 85% to 95% were seen once. The sequencing here drew on CD4+ or CD8+ T cells sorted from blood, taken in a trial of the OX40 agonist ivuxolimab. The receptors were gathered from an adult with an advanced solid tumor such as melanoma, head and neck, liver or kidney cancer. Each CDR3 is given with its conserved first and last residue. The D gene is left open where the match is weak. Where a row states a size, it is once, few, many or the class of an expanded clone; other rows omit it.

.	TRBV27	TRBJ1-1	.	CASSSINRVNTEAFF	TGTGCCAGCAGTTCCATAAATAGGGTTAACACTGAAGCTTTCTTT
.	TRBV30	TRBJ2-3	TRBD1	CARDSEADTQYF	TGTGCCCGGGACAGCGAGGCAGATACGCAGTATTTT
.	TRBV27	TRBJ2-7	.	CASSPHPSRDGSYEQYF	TGTGCCAGCAGTCCACACCCCTCCCGGGACGGTTCCTACGAGCAGTACTTC
.	TRBV19	TRBJ2-1	.	CASSWSGYNEQFF	TGTGCCAGTTCTTGGAGCGGATACAATGAGCAGTTCTTC
.	TRBV9	TRBJ2-7	TRBD1	CASSAETGWGSEQYF	TGTGCCAGCAGCGCAGAGACAGGGTGGGGGTCCGAGCAGTACTTC
.	TRBV12-5	TRBJ1-1	.	CASGREYTEAFF	TGTGCTAGTGGGCGGGAATACACTGAAGCTTTCTTT
.	TRBV29-1	TRBJ1-1	.	CSVEDPRLNTEAFF	TGCAGCGTTGAAGATCCTAGGCTGAACACTGAAGCTTTCTTT
.	TRBV2	TRBJ1-4	.	CASSEGPGHLNEKLFF	TGTGCCAGCAGTGAGGGGCCGGGACACCTTAATGAAAAACTGTTTTTT
few	TRBV27	TRBJ1-3	.	CASSLRQGYTIYF	TGTGCCAGCAGTTTGCGGCAGGGCTACACCATATATTTT
once	TRBV7-6	TRBJ1-4	.	CASSLAGAYEKLFF	TGTGCCAGCAGCTTAGCAGGAGCATATGAAAAACTGTTTTTT
.	TRBV5-1	TRBJ2-7	TRBD1	CASSLVRDRGSEQYF	TGCGCCAGCAGCTTGGTCCGGGACAGGGGGAGCGAGCAGTACTTC
.	TRBV30	TRBJ2-1	.	CACHQYNEQFF	TGTGCCTGCCATCAGTACAATGAGCAGTTCTTC
.	TRBV27	TRBJ2-7	.	CASSGMGEQYF	TGTGCCAGCAGTGGAATGGGTGAGCAGTACTTC
.	TRBV21-1	TRBJ2-1	.	CASSMRTGVLGVNEQFF	TGTGCCAGCAGCATGCGGACAGGGGTCTTAGGAGTCAATGAGCAGTTCTTC
.	TRBV11-3	TRBJ1-2	.	CASSLAPHPPRDYGYTF	TGTGCCAGCAGCCTTGCCCCCCACCCGCCCAGGGACTATGGCTACACCTTC
medium-sized	TRBV5-4	TRBJ2-5	TRBD2	CASSSSGGPRETQYF	TGTGCCAGCAGCTCGTCGGGGGGGCCAAGGGAGACCCAGTACTTC
.	TRBV30	TRBJ2-5	.	CAWRWGVGEQETQYF	TGTGCCTGGAGATGGGGGGTTGGGGAACAAGAGACCCAGTACTTC
.	TRBV4-1	TRBJ2-7	TRBD2	CASSQESSGLAGSYEQYF	TGCGCCAGCAGCCAAGAATCTAGTGGACTAGCGGGCTCCTACGAGCAGTACTTC
once	TRBV6-4	TRBJ1-5	.	CASSPDSNQPQHF	TGTGCCAGCAGTCCGGACAGCAATCAGCCCCAGCATTTT
once	TRBV7-9	TRBJ2-1	.	CAISGAGAMYNEQFF	TGTGCCATTTCTGGGGCGGGGGCGATGTACAATGAGCAGTTCTTC
.	TRBV5-6	TRBJ1-5	.	CASSKGRAGQPQHF	TGTGCCAGCAGTAAGGGCAGGGCGGGACAGCCCCAGCATTTT
.	TRBV7-3	TRBJ2-1	.	CASSLQPGDPSYNEQFF	TGTGCCAGCAGCTTACAGCCAGGGGACCCCTCCTACAATGAGCAGTTCTTC
.	TRBV6-5	TRBJ2-5	.	CASSYRGAGETQYF	TGTGCCAGCAGTTACCGGGGGGCTGGGGAGACCCAGTACTTC
.	TRBV9	TRBJ2-7	.	CASGRGGQDEQYF	TGTGCCAGCGGCAGGGGGGGTCAGGACGAGCAGTACTTC
.	TRBV6-1	TRBJ2-7	.	CASSFNRYYEQYF	TGTGCCAGCAGCTTCAACAGGTACTACGAGCAGTACTTC
.	TRBV6-5	TRBJ2-7	TRBD1	CASSETDRVYEQYF	TGTGCCAGCAGTGAGACCGACAGGGTCTACGAGCAGTACTTC
.	TRBV27	TRBJ2-3	TRBD2	CASSSLWAGGLVDTQYF	TGTGCCAGCAGCAGTTTATGGGCGGGGGGGCTGGTAGATACGCAGTATTTT
.	TRBV12-5	TRBJ2-3	.	CASGLSDTDTQYF	TGTGCTAGTGGTTTGTCCGATACAGATACGCAGTATTTT
.	TRBV27	TRBJ1-6	.	CASSPLRSPLHF	TGTGCCAGCAGTCCTTTAAGGTCACCCCTCCACTTT
.	TRBV27	TRBJ1-2	.	CASSLGGGGGYTF	TGTGCCAGCAGTTTAGGGGGAGGAGGTGGCTACACCTTC
.	TRBV5-6	TRBJ2-5	.	CASSLNRKETQYF	TGTGCCAGCAGCTTGAACAGAAAAGAGACCCAGTACTTC
.	TRBV6-6	TRBJ1-2	.	CASSYSLDGGYTF	TGTGCCAGCAGTTACTCCCTTGACGGTGGCTACACCTTC
.	TRBV9	TRBJ2-3	.	CASSARSTDTQYF	TGTGCCAGCAGCGCCAGGAGCACAGATACGCAGTATTTT
.	TRBV29-1	TRBJ2-1	.	CSVYGQSNRINEQFF	TGCAGCGTCTACGGACAGTCGAATCGGATAAATGAGCAGTTCTTC
.	TRBV10-2	TRBJ1-1	.	CASRPGHLNTEAFF	TGCGCCAGCAGACCGGGACACCTGAACACTGAAGCTTTCTTT
.	TRBV5-4	TRBJ1-4	.	CASSIQGNNEKLFF	TGTGCCAGCAGCATACAGGGAAATAATGAAAAACTGTTTTTT
.	TRBV7-9	TRBJ2-3	TRBD1	CASSLGPGTVRDTQYF	TGTGCCAGCAGCTTAGGCCCGGGGACAGTAAGAGATACGCAGTATTTT
.	TRBV27	TRBJ2-2	.	CASSFGGNTGELFF	TGTGCCAGCAGTTTCGGAGGGAACACCGGGGAGCTGTTTTTT
few	TRBV5-6	TRBJ2-3	.	CASKGGRDTQYF	TGTGCCAGCAAAGGAGGGCGAGATACGCAGTATTTT
once	TRBV21-1	TRBJ1-2	.	CASSKEGRAANYGYTF	TGTGCCAGCAGCAAAGAGGGCAGGGCCGCTAACTATGGCTACACCTTC
.	TRBV7-9	TRBJ1-1	.	CASSLVPAARGTEAFF	TGTGCCAGCAGCTTAGTCCCCGCGGCCAGGGGCACTGAAGCTTTCTTT
once	TRBV4-3	TRBJ2-3	.	CASSPDGASTDTQYF	TGCGCCAGCAGCCCCGACGGAGCTAGCACAGATACGCAGTATTTT
few	TRBV4-3	TRBJ2-1	.	CASSQDTGSSYNEQFF	TGCGCCAGCAGCCAAGATACGGGGAGCTCCTACAATGAGCAGTTCTTC
.	TRBV2	TRBJ2-1	.	CASFGQQGIHNEQFF	TGTGCCAGTTTCGGCCAACAGGGTATCCACAATGAGCAGTTCTTC
.	TRBV7-9	TRBJ1-1	.	CASTWGGTEAFF	TGTGCCAGCACCTGGGGGGGCACTGAAGCTTTCTTT
once	TRBV27	TRBJ2-5	.	CASSPRAPRDQYF	TGTGCCAGCAGTCCAAGGGCCCCTCGGGACCAGTACTTC
.	TRBV6-5	TRBJ2-2	.	CASSYSVGEYTGELFF	TGTGCCAGCAGTTACTCGGTGGGGGAATACACCGGGGAGCTGTTTTTT
.	TRBV27	TRBJ2-7	.	CASSFVTPEGSYEQYF	TGTGCCAGCAGTTTTGTGACTCCGGAGGGCTCCTACGAGCAGTACTTC
.	TRBV25-1	TRBJ1-2	.	CATGEGYFGYTF	TGTGCCACAGGGGAAGGGTACTTTGGCTACACCTTC
.	TRBV6-5	TRBJ2-1	.	CASSGGTQYNEQFF	TGTGCCAGCTCCGGGGGGACACAATACAATGAGCAGTTCTTC
.	TRBV9	TRBJ2-3	TRBD2	CASSVSGGAPADTQYF	TGTGCCAGCAGCGTTAGCGGGGGGGCCCCCGCAGATACGCAGTATTTT